These 18 T cell receptor beta chains share one sample of origin, sequenced in a study of shared clonotypes between healthy human individuals. Profiled with immunoSEQ multiplex PCR; TCRdb holds only in-frame clones, not every one. This table holds some 2,500,000 clones, 93% found once. Sequencing used naive CD4+ T cells from PBMCs. Regarding subset: CD45RA+ positively selected. These receptors were taken from a young man in good health. Some clones in this sample may be carry-over from other donors' samples.

The rearrangement uses TRBV28 and TRBJ1-3; TRBD1 is a possible D gene (6 bases). Germline values: CDR1 MDHEN, CDR2 SYDVKM. Trimming cost V 5 bases and J 2 bases, with 16 bases left between them. CDR3 length equals 16 residues. CDR3 DNA: TGTGCCAGCAGTGTCATTACAGGGAAGGCTGGAAACACCATATATTTT. It specifies CASSVITGKAGNTIYF. The whole variable domain, filled in from reference TRBV28 and TRBJ1-3, reads DVKVTQSSRYLVKRTGEKVFLECVQDMDHENMFWYRQDPGLGLRLIYFSYDVKMKEKGDIPEGYSVSREKKERFSLILESASTNQTSMYLCASSVITGKAGNTIYFGEGSWLTVV.

V and J are TRBV30 and TRBJ2-2; 7 nucleotides align to TRBD1. V lost 2 bases to trimming and J lost 5 bases; unmatched junction nucleotides: 11. The CDR3 spans 16 residues. CDR1 and CDR2 from the germline V gene are GTSNPN and SVGIG (reference sequence). The CDR3, as DNA: TGTGCCTGGAGTCTTTGGCAGGGGGTCTGGACCGGGGAGCTGTTTTTT. Protein: CAWSLWQGVWTGELFF.

A few counts support this clone. The rearrangement links TRBV7-9 to TRBJ1-2; 8 nucleotides match TRBD1. Germline V gene data show CDR1 as SEHNR and CDR2 as FQNEAQ (reference sequence). Trimming cost V 3 bases and J 2 bases; bases outside gene matches: 2. This CDR3 contains 14 residues. CDR3 residues: CASSFTGGNYGYTF. In DNA form, the CDR3 reads TGTGCCAGCAGCTTTACAGGGGGAAACTATGGCTACACCTTC.

This chain joins TRBV9 and TRBJ1-2; weak D call: TRBD1 (6 bases). The CDR3 totals 17 residues. V lost 3 bases and J lost 4, with 22 bases in between. CDR1 and CDR2 (germline): SGDLS, YYNGEE. The CDR3 region has the DNA TGTGCCAGCAGCGGCGGGGGTTGGACAGCAACCTTCTATGGCTACACCTTC. Protein: CASSGGGWTATFYGYTF.

Comment on this clone: The same CDR3 is also encoded by other DNA sequences in this sample. The V gene is TRBV5-1, the J gene TRBJ2-1; D remains unclear. The V gene lost 1 base and the J gene lost 3 bases, with 5 bases spanning the gap. The CDR3 spans 13 residues. CDR1 is SGHRS and CDR2 is YFSETQ in the germline V gene. CDR3 in amino acids: CASSLNRYNEQFF. Written as DNA, the CDR3 is TGCGCCAGCAGCTTGAATCGCTACAATGAGCAGTTCTTC.

V is TRBV7-3 and J is TRBJ2-1, with 8 bases that match TRBD2. Germline CDR1 and CDR2: SGHTA and FQGTGA. The CDR3 has 16 amino acids. With 1 base clipped from V and 8 bases from J, the junction kept 10 bases outside the gene matches. The DNA for the CDR3 is TGTGCCAGCAGCTTAATGCCGGGAGGGCCTATCGATGAGCAGTTCTTC. Translated: CASSLMPGGPIDEQFF.

Comments on this clone: The same CDR3 is also encoded by other DNA sequences in this sample. The chain employs TRBV29-1 and TRBJ2-3; TRBD2 matches 8 bases. Germline values: CDR1 SQVTM, CDR2 ANQGSEA. The CDR3 is 14 residues long. The trim removed 2 bases at V and 1 base at J, leaving 2 bases unmatched. The CDR3 coding sequence is TGCAGCGTTGAACGAGCGGGAGGCACAGATACGCAGTATTTT. Its protein product is CSVERAGGTDTQYF.

The rearrangement links TRBV6-5 to TRBJ2-5; possibly TRBD1 for D (6 bases). The J call may be wrong; the DNA end is better matched by TRBJ2-7. Per the germline V gene, CDR1 is MNHEY and CDR2 is SVGAGI. The CDR3 length is 16 residues. In DNA form, the CDR3 reads TGTGCCAGCAGTTACTCGACAGGTCTTCGCGACTACGAGCAGTACTTC. Encoded protein: CASSYSTGLRDYEQYF.

The chain recombines TRBV5-4 with TRBJ1-4, with D unclear. Germline loops: CDR1 SGHNT, CDR2 YYREEE (reference sequence). The CDR3 is made up of 13 amino acids. Trimming left V 4 bases short and J 6 bases short, with 10 bases between. The CDR3 coding sequence is TGTGCCAGCAGCATCCAAAGGGATGAAAAACTGTTTTTT. Residues: CASSIQRDEKLFF.

The chain recombines TRBV2 with TRBJ2-1; D remains ambiguous. V lost 2 bases, J lost 6 bases, and 8 bases lay in between. Per germline, CDR1 SNHLY and CDR2 FYNNEI. The CDR3 runs to 13 residues. The CDR3, as DNA: TGTGCCAGCAGTGAAAGGACCATCAATGAGCAGTTCTTC. Protein sequence: CASSERTINEQFF.

J is TRBJ1-5 and V is TRBV7-8; D gene uncertain. Germline-derived CDR1 and CDR2 are SGHVS and FQNEAQ. The CDR3 runs 12 residues. Trimming left V 0 bases short and J 5 bases short, with 2 bases between. The CDR3 region is CASSLADQPQHF. CDR3 nucleotide sequence: TGTGCCAGCAGCTTAGCCGATCAGCCCCAGCATTTT.

This clone is a singleton in its sample. The V and J genes are TRBV7-8 and TRBJ1-5; TRBD1 is a possible D gene (6 bases). The CDR3 runs to 16 residues. In germline, CDR1 is SGHVS, CDR2 FQNEAQ. Trimming removed 4 bases from V and 0 bases from J, with 13 bases in between. CDR3 in amino acids: CASSSAGTPSNQPQHF. As DNA, the CDR3 is TGTGCCAGCAGCTCAGCCGGGACACCTAGCAATCAGCCCCAGCATTTT.

As to this clone: This sample includes further DNA sequences coding for the same CDR3. This chain uses TRBV11-2 with TRBJ2-2; no reliable D call. CDR3 length: 16 residues. Deletions cut 5 bases from V and 0 bases from J, with 13 bases between. Germline values: CDR1 SGHAT, CDR2 FQNNGV. CDR3 in amino acids: CASSPQLAANTGELFF. CDR3 DNA sequence: TGTGCCAGCAGCCCACAGTTGGCAGCGAACACCGGGGAGCTGTTTTTT.

The chain links TRBV28 to TRBJ1-2; no firm D call. Looked up from germline, CDR1 is MDHEN and CDR2 is SYDVKM. This CDR3 contains 13 residues. V was shortened by 2 bases and J by 3 bases, with 7 bases between the two germline ends. The CDR3 spells CASSLKVDYGYTF. As DNA, the CDR3 is TGTGCCAGCAGTTTAAAGGTTGACTATGGCTACACCTTC.

This clone was seen a single time. The chain combines TRBV5-1 with TRBJ2-7; D might be TRBD1 or TRBD2, each matching 5 bases. The ends were cut back, 0 bases at V and 5 bases at J, with 15 bases in the middle. The CDR3 totals 15 residues. Germline CDR1 is SGHRS and CDR2 is YFSETQ. The CDR3 nucleotides are TGCGCCAGCAGCTTGGCCACGGGACCCGATCACGAGCAGTACTTC. Protein product: CASSLATGPDHEQYF.

This rearrangement joins TRBV5-1 to TRBJ1-1; 7 bases match TRBD1. V was clipped by 4 bases and J by 4 bases; unmatched bases: 4. Germline CDR1 is SGHRS and CDR2 is YFSETQ. The CDR3 is 13 amino acids. The CDR3 sequence is CASSVTGLTEAFF. CDR3 DNA sequence: TGCGCCAGCAGCGTGACAGGGCTCACTGAAGCTTTCTTT.

The chain joins TRBV6-5 to TRBJ2-7; the match to TRBD1 covers 11 bases. The CDR3 covers 15 residues. In germline, CDR1 is MNHEY, CDR2 SVGAGI. V gave up 4 bases and J gave up 5 bases; unmatched junction bases: 7. Here the CDR3 reads CASSSWTGGFDEQYF. DNA for the CDR3: TGTGCCAGCAGTTCCTGGACAGGGGGCTTTGACGAGCAGTACTTC.

The chain carries TRBV6-1 and TRBJ2-1; TRBD2 aligns across 10 bases. Germline V CDR1 and CDR2: MNHNS, SASEGT. J was trimmed by 10 bases and V by 6 bases; bases with no gene match: 12. The CDR3 runs 15 residues. As DNA, the CDR3 is TGTGCCAGCAGAAGGTCTAGCGGGGGCTTCTACGAGCAGTTCTTC. Amino acid sequence: CASRRSSGGFYEQFF.